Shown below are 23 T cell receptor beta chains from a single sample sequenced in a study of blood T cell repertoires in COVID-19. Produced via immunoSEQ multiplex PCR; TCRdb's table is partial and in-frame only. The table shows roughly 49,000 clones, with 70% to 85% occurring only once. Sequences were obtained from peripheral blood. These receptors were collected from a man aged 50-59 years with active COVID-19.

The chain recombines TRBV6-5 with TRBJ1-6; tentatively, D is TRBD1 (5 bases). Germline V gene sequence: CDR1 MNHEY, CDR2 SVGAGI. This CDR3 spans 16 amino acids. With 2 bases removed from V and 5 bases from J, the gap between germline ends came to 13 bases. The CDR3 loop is CASSYEGTGHNSPLHF. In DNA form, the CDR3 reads TGTGCCAGCAGTTACGAAGGGACTGGGCATAATTCACCCCTCCACTTT.

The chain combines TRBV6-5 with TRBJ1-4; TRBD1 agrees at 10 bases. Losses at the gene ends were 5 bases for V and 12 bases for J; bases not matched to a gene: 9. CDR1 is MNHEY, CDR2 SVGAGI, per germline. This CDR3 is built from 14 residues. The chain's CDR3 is CASSPRQGAVQLFF. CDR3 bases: TGTGCCAGCAGTCCCCGACAGGGGGCCGTGCAACTGTTTTTT.

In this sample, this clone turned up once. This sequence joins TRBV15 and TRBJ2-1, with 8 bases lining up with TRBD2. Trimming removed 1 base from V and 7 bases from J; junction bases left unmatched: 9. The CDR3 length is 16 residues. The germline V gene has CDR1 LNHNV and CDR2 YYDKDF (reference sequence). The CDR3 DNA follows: TGTGCCACCAGCAGAGCCCCGGGAGGGGCAAGAAATGAGCAGTTCTTC. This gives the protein CATSRAPGGARNEQFF.

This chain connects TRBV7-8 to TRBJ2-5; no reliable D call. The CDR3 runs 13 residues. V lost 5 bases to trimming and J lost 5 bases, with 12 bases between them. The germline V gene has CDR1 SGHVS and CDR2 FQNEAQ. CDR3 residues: CASSLGLEETQYF. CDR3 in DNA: TGTGCCAGCAGCCTTGGGTTGGAGGAGACCCAGTACTTC.

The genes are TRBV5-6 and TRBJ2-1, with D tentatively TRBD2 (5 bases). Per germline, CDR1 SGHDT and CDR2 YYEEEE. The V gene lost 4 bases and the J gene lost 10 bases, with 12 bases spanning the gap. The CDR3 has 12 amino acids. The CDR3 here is CASSLRWREQFF. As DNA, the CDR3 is TGTGCCAGCAGCCTCCGGTGGAGGGAGCAGTTCTTC.

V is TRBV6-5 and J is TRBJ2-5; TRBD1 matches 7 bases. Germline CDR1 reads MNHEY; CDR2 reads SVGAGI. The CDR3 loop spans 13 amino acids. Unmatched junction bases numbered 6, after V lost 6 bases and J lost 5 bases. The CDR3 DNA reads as TGTGCCAGCAGCAGACAGGGATGGGAGACCCAGTACTTC. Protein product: CASSRQGWETQYF.

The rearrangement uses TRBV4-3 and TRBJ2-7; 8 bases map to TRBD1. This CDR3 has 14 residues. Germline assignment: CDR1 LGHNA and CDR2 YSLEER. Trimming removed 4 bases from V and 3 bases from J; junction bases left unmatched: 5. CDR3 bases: TGCGCCAGCAGCCGGGCAGGGGGCTTCTACGAGCAGTACTTC. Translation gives CASSRAGGFYEQYF.

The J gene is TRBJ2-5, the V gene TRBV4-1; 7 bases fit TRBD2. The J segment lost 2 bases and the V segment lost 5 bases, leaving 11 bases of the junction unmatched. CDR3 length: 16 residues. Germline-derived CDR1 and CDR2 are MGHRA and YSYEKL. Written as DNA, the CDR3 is TGCGCCAGCAGCTTACGCGGGGGAGGGGTTCAAGAGACCCAGTACTTC. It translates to CASSLRGGGVQETQYF.

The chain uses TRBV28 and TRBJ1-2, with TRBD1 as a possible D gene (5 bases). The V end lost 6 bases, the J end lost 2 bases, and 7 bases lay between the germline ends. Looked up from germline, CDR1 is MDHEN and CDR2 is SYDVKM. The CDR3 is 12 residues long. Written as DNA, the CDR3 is TGTGCCAGCAGGGGGCCGAACTATGGCTACACCTTC. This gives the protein CASRGPNYGYTF.

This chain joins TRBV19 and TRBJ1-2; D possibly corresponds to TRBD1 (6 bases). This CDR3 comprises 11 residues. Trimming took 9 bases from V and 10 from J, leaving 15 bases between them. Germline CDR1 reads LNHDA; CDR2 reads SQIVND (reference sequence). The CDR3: CASAANRDYTF. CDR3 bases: TGTGCCAGCGCCGCAAACAGGGACTACACCTTC.

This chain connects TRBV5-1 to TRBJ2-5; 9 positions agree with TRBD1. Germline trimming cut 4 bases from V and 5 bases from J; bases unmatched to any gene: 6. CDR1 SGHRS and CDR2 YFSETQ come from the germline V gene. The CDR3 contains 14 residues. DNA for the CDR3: TGCGCCAGCAGCCAGGGGACAGGGTTGGAGACCCAGTACTTC. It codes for CASSQGTGLETQYF.

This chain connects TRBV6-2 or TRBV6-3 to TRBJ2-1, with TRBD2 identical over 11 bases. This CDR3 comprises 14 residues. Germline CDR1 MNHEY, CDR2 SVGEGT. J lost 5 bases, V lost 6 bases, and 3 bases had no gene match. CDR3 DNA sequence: TGTGCCAGCAGCAAACTAGCGGGGGACAATGAGCAGTTCTTC. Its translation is CASSKLAGDNEQFF.

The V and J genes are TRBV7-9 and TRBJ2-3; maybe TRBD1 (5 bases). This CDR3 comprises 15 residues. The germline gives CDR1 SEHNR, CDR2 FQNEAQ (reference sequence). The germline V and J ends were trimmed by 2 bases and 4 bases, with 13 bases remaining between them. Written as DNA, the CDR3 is TGTGCCAGCAGCTTACATGGAGACAGTTCAGATACGCAGTATTTT. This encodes CASSLHGDSSDTQYF. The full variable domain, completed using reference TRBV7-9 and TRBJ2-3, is DTGVSQNPRHKITKRGQNVTFRCDPISEHNRLYWYRQTLGQGPEFLTYFQNEAQLEKSRLLSDRFSAERPKGSFSTLEIQRTEQGDSAMYLCASSLHGDSSDTQYFGPGTRLTVL.

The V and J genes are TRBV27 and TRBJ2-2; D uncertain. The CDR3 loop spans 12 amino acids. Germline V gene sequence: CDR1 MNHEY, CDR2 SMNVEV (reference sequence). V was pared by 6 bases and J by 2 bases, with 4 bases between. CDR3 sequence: CASSRNTGELFF. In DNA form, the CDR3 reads TGTGCCAGCAGCCGTAACACCGGGGAGCTGTTTTTT.

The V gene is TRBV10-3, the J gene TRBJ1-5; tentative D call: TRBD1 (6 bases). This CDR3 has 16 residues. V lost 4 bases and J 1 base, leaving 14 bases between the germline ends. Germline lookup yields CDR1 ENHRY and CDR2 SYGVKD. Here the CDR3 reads CAISVNPRGSNQPQHF. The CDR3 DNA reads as TGTGCCATCAGTGTGAACCCCAGGGGAAGCAATCAGCCCCAGCATTTT.

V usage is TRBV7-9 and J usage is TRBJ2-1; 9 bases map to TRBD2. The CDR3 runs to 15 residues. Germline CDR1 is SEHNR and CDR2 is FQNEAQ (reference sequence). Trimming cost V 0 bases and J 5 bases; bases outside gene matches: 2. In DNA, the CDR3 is TGTGCCAGCAGCTTAGCGGCTAGCGGGAACAATGAGCAGTTCTTC. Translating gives CASSLAASGNNEQFF.

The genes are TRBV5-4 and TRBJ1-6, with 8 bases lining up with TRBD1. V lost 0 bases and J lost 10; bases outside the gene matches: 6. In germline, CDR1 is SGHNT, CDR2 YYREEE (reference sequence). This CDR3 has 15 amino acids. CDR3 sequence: CASSLVQGVRSPLHF. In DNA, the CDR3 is TGTGCCAGCAGCTTGGTACAGGGGGTAAGATCACCCCTCCACTTT.

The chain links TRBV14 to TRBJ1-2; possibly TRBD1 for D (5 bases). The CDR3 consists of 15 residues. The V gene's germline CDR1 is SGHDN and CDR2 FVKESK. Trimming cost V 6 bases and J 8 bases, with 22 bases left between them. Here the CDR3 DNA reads TGTGCCAGCAGTCCCCCGGGACTTTTTATGGGCGGCTACACCTTC. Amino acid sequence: CASSPPGLFMGGYTF.

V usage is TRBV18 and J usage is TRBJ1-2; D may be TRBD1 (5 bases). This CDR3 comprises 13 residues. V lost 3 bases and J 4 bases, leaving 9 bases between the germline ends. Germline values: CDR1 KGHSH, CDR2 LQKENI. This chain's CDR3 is CASSPTGVYGYTF. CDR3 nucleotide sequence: TGTGCCAGCTCACCTACAGGAGTCTATGGCTACACCTTC.

The CDR3 sequence is CASSFFDRDNSPLHF. The DNA of the CDR3 is TGTGCCAGCAGCTTCTTCGACAGAGATAATTCACCCCTCCACTTT. The gene calls are TRBV5-6 and TRBJ1-6; possible D gene TRBD1, 5 bases. Germline assignment: CDR1 SGHDT and CDR2 YYEEEE. CDR3 length: 15 amino acids. V dropped 2 bases and J dropped 5 bases, with 11 bases sitting between them.

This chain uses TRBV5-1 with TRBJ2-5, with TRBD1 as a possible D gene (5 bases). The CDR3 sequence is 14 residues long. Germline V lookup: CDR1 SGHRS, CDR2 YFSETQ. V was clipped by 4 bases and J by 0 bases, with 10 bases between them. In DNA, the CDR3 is TGCGCCAGCAGCGAGACAGCCCACCAAGAGACCCAGTACTTC. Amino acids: CASSETAHQETQYF.

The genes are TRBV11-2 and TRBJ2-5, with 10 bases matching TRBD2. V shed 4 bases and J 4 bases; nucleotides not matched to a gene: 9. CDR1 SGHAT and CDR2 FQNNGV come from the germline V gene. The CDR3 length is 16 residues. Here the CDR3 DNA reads TGTGCCAGCAGCTCGGCTAGCGGGGGTTCTCCAGAGACCCAGTACTTC. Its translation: CASSSASGGSPETQYF.

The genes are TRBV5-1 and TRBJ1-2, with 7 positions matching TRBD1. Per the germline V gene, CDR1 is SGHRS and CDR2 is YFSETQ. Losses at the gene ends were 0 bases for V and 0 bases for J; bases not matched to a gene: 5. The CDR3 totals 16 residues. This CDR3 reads CASSLGFRGTNYGYTF. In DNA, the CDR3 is TGCGCCAGCAGCTTGGGCTTCAGGGGGACTAACTATGGCTACACCTTC.